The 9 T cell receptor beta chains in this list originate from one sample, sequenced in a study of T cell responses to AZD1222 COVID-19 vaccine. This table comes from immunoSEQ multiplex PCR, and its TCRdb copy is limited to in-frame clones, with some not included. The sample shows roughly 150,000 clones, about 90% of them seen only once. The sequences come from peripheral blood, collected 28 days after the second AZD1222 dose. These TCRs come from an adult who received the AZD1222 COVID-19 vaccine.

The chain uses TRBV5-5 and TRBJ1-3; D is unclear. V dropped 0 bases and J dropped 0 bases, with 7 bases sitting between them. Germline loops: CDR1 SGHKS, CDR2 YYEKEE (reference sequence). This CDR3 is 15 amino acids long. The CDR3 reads CASSLGQSSGNTIYF. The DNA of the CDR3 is TGTGCCAGCAGCTTGGGTCAATCCTCTGGAAACACCATATATTTT.

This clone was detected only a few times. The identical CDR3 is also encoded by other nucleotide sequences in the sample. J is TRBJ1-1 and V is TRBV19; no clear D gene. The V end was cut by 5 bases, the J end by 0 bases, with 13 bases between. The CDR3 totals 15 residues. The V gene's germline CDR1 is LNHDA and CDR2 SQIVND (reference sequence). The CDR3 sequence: CASSWGNRVNTEAFF. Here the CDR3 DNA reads TGTGCCAGTAGTTGGGGAAACAGAGTGAACACTGAAGCTTTCTTT.

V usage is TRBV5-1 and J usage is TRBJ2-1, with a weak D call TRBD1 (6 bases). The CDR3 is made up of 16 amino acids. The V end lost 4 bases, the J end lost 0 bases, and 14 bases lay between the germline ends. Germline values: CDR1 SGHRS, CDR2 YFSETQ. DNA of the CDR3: TGCGCCAGCAGCCCGGTGGACAGTAGCTCCTACAATGAGCAGTTCTTC. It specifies CASSPVDSSSYNEQFF.

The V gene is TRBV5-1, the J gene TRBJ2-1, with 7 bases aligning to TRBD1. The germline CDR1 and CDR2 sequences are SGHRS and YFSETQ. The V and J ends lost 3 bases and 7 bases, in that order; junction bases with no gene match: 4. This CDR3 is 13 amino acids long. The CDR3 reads CASSSETGNEQFF. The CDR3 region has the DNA TGCGCCAGCAGCTCCGAGACAGGGAATGAGCAGTTCTTC.

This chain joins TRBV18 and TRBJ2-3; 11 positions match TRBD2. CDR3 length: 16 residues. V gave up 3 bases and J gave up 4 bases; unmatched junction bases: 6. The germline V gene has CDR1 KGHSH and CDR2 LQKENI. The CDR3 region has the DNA TGTGCCAGCTCACCTACTAGCGGGAGTCGGGCAGATACGCAGTATTTT. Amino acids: CASSPTSGSRADTQYF.

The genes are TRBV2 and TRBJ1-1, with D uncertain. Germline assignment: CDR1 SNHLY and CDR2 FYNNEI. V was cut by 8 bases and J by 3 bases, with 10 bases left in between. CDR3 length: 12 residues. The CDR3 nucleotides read TGTGCCAGCGCCGTTTGGGACACTGAAGCTTTCTTT. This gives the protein CASAVWDTEAFF. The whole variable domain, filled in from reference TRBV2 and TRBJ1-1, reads EPEVTQTPSHQVTQMGQEVILRCVPISNHLYFYWYRQILGQKVEFLVSFYNNEISEKSEIFDDQFSVERPDGSNFTLKIRSTKLEDSAMYFCASAVWDTEAFFGQGTRLTVV.

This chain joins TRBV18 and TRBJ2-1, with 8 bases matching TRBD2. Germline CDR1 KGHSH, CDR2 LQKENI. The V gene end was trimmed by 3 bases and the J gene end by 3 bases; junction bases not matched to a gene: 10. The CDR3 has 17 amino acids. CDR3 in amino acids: CASSPQSGGGRYNEQFF. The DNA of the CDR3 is TGTGCCAGCTCACCTCAGTCGGGAGGGGGGCGCTACAATGAGCAGTTCTTC.

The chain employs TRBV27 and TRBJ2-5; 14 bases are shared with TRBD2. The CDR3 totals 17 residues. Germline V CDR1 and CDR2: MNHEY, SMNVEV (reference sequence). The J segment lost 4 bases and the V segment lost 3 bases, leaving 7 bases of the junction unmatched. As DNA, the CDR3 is TGTGCCAGCAGTTTGGCCTCAGGACTAGCGGGAGGAGAGACCCAGTACTTC. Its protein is CASSLASGLAGGETQYF.

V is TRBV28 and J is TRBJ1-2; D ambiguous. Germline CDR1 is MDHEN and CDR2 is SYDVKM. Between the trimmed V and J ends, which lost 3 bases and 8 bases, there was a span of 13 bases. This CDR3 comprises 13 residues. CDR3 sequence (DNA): TGTGCCAGCAGTTTGGAGGCAGGACGAGGCTACACCTTC. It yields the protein CASSLEAGRGYTF.